Below are 26 T cell receptor beta chains sequenced from a single sample in a study of identical twins. MiXCR, applied by TCRdb to the 5' RACE reads, yields one record per CDR3 protein. In the table there are some 760,000 distinct CDR3 sequences, about 20% of which are singletons. The same specimen was also included in a second study, on T cells expressing NK-cell markers.

The sequencing input was PBMCs. All receptors come from a woman aged 18-29 years in good health.

The chain couples TRBV12-3 or TRBV12-4 to TRBJ2-3; D unclear. This CDR3 contains 17 residues. Between the trimmed V and J ends, which lost 3 bases and 1 base, there was a span of 17 bases. In DNA form, the CDR3 reads TGTGCCAGCAGTTTCAGTCCGTCCATCTGGGGCACAGATACGCAGTATTTT. Translated: CASSFSPSIWGTDTQYF.

This clonotype was picked up a small number of times. The rearrangement links TRBV20-1 to TRBJ1-5; D gene ambiguous. Germline V gene sequence: CDR1 DFQATT, CDR2 SNEGSKA (reference sequence). Trimming took off 3 bases at V and 4 bases at J, with 10 bases between the two ends. The CDR3 is 13 residues long. CDR3 protein: CSARRRSNQPQHF. CDR3 in DNA: TGCAGTGCTAGGCGGCGGTCTAATCAGCCCCAGCATTTT.

This clonotype has more than one count but fewer than ten. No DNA is shown, since the ends of the CDR3 on it are uncertain; the CDR3 is the one TCRdb lists. V gene TRBV27 combines with J gene TRBJ2-1; the table's TRBD2 call for D was not verified on the DNA. The CDR3 spans 13 amino acids, including both terminal residues. The germline V gene has CDR1 MNHEY and CDR2 SMNVEV (reference sequence). The CDR3 here is CASSFGDGTSLFF.

The chain has TRBV4-3 and TRBJ2-3; tentative D call: TRBD2 (6 bases). CDR3 length equals 16 residues. V gave up 3 bases and J gave up 5 bases, with 18 bases separating them. The germline V gene encodes CDR1 LGHNA and CDR2 YSLEER. For the CDR3, the DNA is TGCGCCAGCAGCCAGAATCCGGGACTGGTGCGAGATACGCAGTATTTT. Its protein product is CASSQNPGLVRDTQYF.

This clonotype was seen more than once but under ten times. J is TRBJ2-3 and V is TRBV24-1, with no clear D. V was shortened by 3 bases and J by 2 bases, with 5 bases between the two germline ends. The CDR3 contains 13 residues. CDR1 is KGHDR, CDR2 SFDVKD, per germline. The chain's CDR3 is CATSDLYTDTQYF. The CDR3 nucleotides are TGTGCCACCAGTGATCTTTACACAGATACGCAGTATTTT.

This clonotype occurred a few times. The genes are TRBV29-1 and TRBJ1-1; D not certain. The CDR3 has 14 amino acids. Germline-derived CDR1 and CDR2 are SQVTM and ANQGSEA. The V end lost 0 bases, the J end lost 0 bases, and 8 bases lay between the germline ends. The chain's CDR3 is CSVEELVMNTEAFF. The DNA for the CDR3 is TGCAGCGTTGAAGAACTCGTCATGAACACTGAAGCTTTCTTT.

In this sample, this clonotype turned up a few times. The genes are TRBV9 and TRBJ2-5; D could derive from TRBD1 or TRBD2 (5 bases each). Per the germline V gene, CDR1 is SGDLS and CDR2 is YYNGEE. The CDR3 is 14 residues long. Trimming pared 2 bases from V and 4 bases from J, leaving 12 bases between. The CDR3 nucleotides read TGTGCCAGCAGCGTCGTATTCGGGGCAGAGACCCAGTACTTC. It is translated as CASSVVFGAETQYF.

V gene TRBV20-1 combines with J gene TRBJ2-1; 8 bases fit TRBD2. V dropped 4 bases and J dropped 2; count of bases not matched to a gene: 4. The CDR3 covers 14 residues. The V gene's germline CDR1 is DFQATT and CDR2 SNEGSKA (reference sequence). The CDR3 coding sequence is TGCAGTGCTACATATAGCGGGGCCTACAATGAGCAGTTCTTC. This encodes CSATYSGAYNEQFF.

To note about this clonotype: The missing conserved phenylalanine or tryptophan at the end of this CDR3 makes a read error likely. The V and J genes are TRBV12-3 or TRBV12-4 and TRBJ1-1; tentative D call: TRBD1 (5 bases). The V gene lost 4 bases and the J gene lost 0 bases, with 6 bases spanning the gap. There are 13 residues in the CDR3. CDR3 protein: CASSSTVNTEAFS. In DNA, the CDR3 is TGTGCCAGCAGTTCGACAGTGAACACTGAAGCTTTCTCT.

Only one count was recorded for this clonotype. CDR3 bases: TGCAGTGCTAGAGGGACGACTCAGCGGAATGGCTACACCTTC. Translation: CSARGTTQRNGYTF. This chain uses TRBV20-1 with TRBJ1-2; D is unresolved. The CDR3 spans 14 residues. The germline gives CDR1 DFQATT, CDR2 SNEGSKA (reference sequence). With 1 base removed from V and 6 bases from J, the gap between germline ends came to 15 bases.

This clonotype occurred a few times. This chain links TRBV12-3 or TRBV12-4 with TRBJ2-5; no clear D. The V end lost 2 bases, the J end lost 4 bases, and 11 bases lay between the germline ends. The CDR3 totals 14 residues. The CDR3 DNA follows: TGTGCCAGCAGTTTAAAGGGTAGTTCAGAGACCCAGTACTTC. This codes for CASSLKGSSETQYF.

The chain recombines TRBV6-2 or TRBV6-3 with TRBJ2-1, with TRBD2 identical over 13 bases. The CDR3 consists of 20 residues. Germline V lookup: CDR1 MNHEY, CDR2 SVGEGT. V was pared by 0 bases and J by 8 bases, with 16 bases of the junction left unmatched. CDR3 sequence (DNA): TGTGCCAGCAGTTACTCGGACGAGATAAAGACTAGCGGGAGGATCCATGAGCAGTTCTTC. Translating gives CASSYSDEIKTSGRIHEQFF.

This clonotype came up a few times. This rearrangement joins TRBV7-9 to TRBJ1-1, with a weak D call TRBD1 (5 bases). Trimming cost V 8 bases and J 0 bases, with 10 bases left between them. From germline, CDR1 is SEHNR and CDR2 FQNEAQ (reference sequence). This CDR3 is 13 amino acids long. CDR3 region: CASRGEMNTEAFF. The CDR3 bases are TGTGCCAGCCGGGGGGAGATGAACACTGAAGCTTTCTTT.

In this sample, this clonotype turned up a few times. The chain couples TRBV7-2 to TRBJ2-3; D not resolved. Germline V lookup: CDR1 SGHTA, CDR2 FQGNSA. The CDR3 has 14 residues. The V end lost 5 bases, the J end lost 3 bases, and 12 bases lay between the germline ends. CDR3 amino acids: CASSPDGRTDTQYF. The CDR3 nucleotides read TGTGCCAGCAGCCCGGACGGAAGGACAGATACGCAGTATTTT.

The V and J genes are TRBV6-1 and TRBJ2-5, with 9 bases lining up with TRBD1. J gave up 2 bases and V 6 bases, and 4 bases lay outside the gene matches. CDR1 and CDR2 (germline): MNHNS, SASEGT. The CDR3 runs 14 residues. The CDR3 DNA reads as TGTGCCAGCAGACCCGGGACAGGGCAAGAGACCCAGTACTTC. As protein: CASRPGTGQETQYF.

This sequence joins TRBV7-9 and TRBJ2-7; 10 bases are shared with TRBD1. After removal of 7 bases from V and 5 bases from J, the junction contained 5 bases not matched to a gene. The CDR3 consists of 13 residues. Germline CDR1 is SEHNR and CDR2 is FQNEAQ (reference sequence). The CDR3 is CASNDRGLNEQYF. In DNA, the CDR3 is TGTGCCAGCAACGACAGGGGGCTCAACGAGCAGTACTTC. The full variable domain, in which reference TRBV7-9 and TRBJ2-7 provide the parts outside the CDR3, is DTGVSQNPRHKITKRGQNVTFRCDPISEHNRLYWYRQTLGQGPEFLTYFQNEAQLEKSRLLSDRFSAERPKGSFSTLEIQRTEQGDSAMYLCASNDRGLNEQYFGPGTRLTVT.

About this clonotype itself: This may arise from a read error, as a much more abundant clone is one base away. The rearrangement joins TRBV5-1 to TRBJ1-5; 9 bases match TRBD1. CDR1 and CDR2 from the germline V gene are SGHRS and YFSETQ. Trimming took 4 bases from V and 5 from J; bases not matched to a gene: 4. The CDR3 contains 14 residues. CDR3 nucleotides: TGCGCCAGCAGCCGATGGACAGGGGATCAGCCCCAGCATTTT. It codes for CASSRWTGDQPQHF.

Turning to this clonotype: One end of the junction is discordant with germline, which a read error may explain. The genes are TRBV7-3 and TRBJ1-1, with D perhaps TRBD1 (5 bases). This CDR3 is 14 amino acids long. The germline V gene has CDR1 SGHTA and CDR2 FQGTGA. CDR3 in amino acids: CASSPSGANAEAFF. CDR3 nucleotide sequence: TGTGCCAGCAGCCCCAGTGGGGCGAACGCTGAAGCTTTCTTT.

This clonotype has at least ten counts. This rearrangement joins TRBV6-1 to TRBJ2-5, with 9 bases matching TRBD2. Per the germline V gene, CDR1 is MNHNS and CDR2 is SASEGT. The CDR3 loop spans 15 amino acids. V was clipped by 7 bases and J by 4 bases; unmatched bases: 10. The CDR3 DNA reads TGTGCCAGCAAAGCCGGGACTAGCAACGGAGAGACCCAGTACTTC. This encodes CASKAGTSNGETQYF.

V usage is TRBV5-5 and J usage is TRBJ2-7, with D possibly matching TRBD2 (5 bases). The CDR3 is 14 amino acids. Germline V gives CDR1 SGHKS, CDR2 YYEKEE (reference sequence). The ends were cut back, 0 bases at V and 3 bases at J, with 10 bases in the middle. The CDR3 protein is CASSLEDYFYEQYF. The CDR3, as DNA: TGTGCCAGCAGCTTGGAAGACTACTTCTACGAGCAGTACTTC. Using reference TRBV5-5 and TRBJ2-7 for the parts outside the CDR3, the full variable domain is DAGVTQSPTHLIKTRGQQVTLRCSPISGHKSVSWYQQVLGQGPQFIFQYYEKEERGRGNFPDRFSARQFPNYSSELNVNALLLGDSALYLCASSLEDYFYEQYFGPGTRLTVT.

The V and J genes are TRBV5-1 and TRBJ2-7, with a weak D call TRBD1 (6 bases). Trimming cost V 0 bases and J 4 bases, with 11 bases left between them. Germline assignment: CDR1 SGHRS and CDR2 YFSETQ. The CDR3 loop spans 14 amino acids. CDR3 protein: CASSLGTVLYEQYF. The CDR3 DNA reads as TGCGCCAGCAGCTTGGGGACAGTTTTATACGAGCAGTACTTC.

The genes are TRBV18 and TRBJ2-3; D may match TRBD1 or TRBD2 (5 bases each). Germline V CDR1 and CDR2: KGHSH, LQKENI. CDR3 length: 15 residues. The germline V and J ends were trimmed by 5 bases and 0 bases, with 12 bases remaining between them. This CDR3 is CASSSNRDSTDTQYF. CDR3 nucleotide sequence: TGTGCCAGCTCATCCAACCGGGACAGCACAGATACGCAGTATTTT.

The chain recombines TRBV12-3 or TRBV12-4 with TRBJ1-1; perhaps TRBD1 as D (5 bases). The CDR3 extends over 14 amino acids. V was clipped by 3 bases and J by 5 bases, with 13 bases between them. The CDR3 DNA reads as TGTGCCAGCAGTTTGGACGGTCGGGGGACTGAAGCTTTCTTT. This codes for CASSLDGRGTEAFF.

For the CDR3, the DNA is TGTGCCAGCAGTTACGCCCCGGGGGCCAACGTCCTGACTTTC. As protein: CASSYAPGANVLTF. The genes are TRBV12-3 or TRBV12-4 and TRBJ2-6; no definite D call. The V end lost 4 bases, the J end lost 4 bases, and 8 bases lay between the germline ends. The CDR3 loop spans 14 amino acids.

This clonotype came up many times. This chain uses TRBV20-1 with TRBJ1-5; possible D gene TRBD1, 5 bases. V was trimmed by 3 bases and J by 5 bases, leaving 11 bases between them. Germline V gives CDR1 DFQATT, CDR2 SNEGSKA (reference sequence). The CDR3 is 13 amino acids. The DNA for the CDR3 is TGCAGTGCTAGGGAGTCGGGGGATCAGCCCCAGCATTTT. This gives the protein CSARESGDQPQHF.

The chain links TRBV5-1 to TRBJ1-4; a possible D gene is TRBD1 (5 bases). Trimming removed 4 bases from V and 5 bases from J, with 12 bases in between. The CDR3 contains 14 residues. The germline V gene encodes CDR1 SGHRS and CDR2 YFSETQ. CDR3 residues: CASSPTAINEKLFF. As DNA, the CDR3 is TGCGCCAGCAGCCCGACAGCAATCAATGAAAAACTGTTTTTT.